Sequencing of this T cell receptor beta chain was carried out in a study of T cell repertoires in cytomegalovirus infection. TCRdb processed the reads anew with MiXCR; each CDR3 protein has one entry. The sample holds about 530,000 distinct CDR3 sequences, about a quarter seen once. The sample was PBMCs. The clonotype originates from a human donor in good health (CMV status not recorded). Some clones in this sample may be carry-over from other donors' samples.

This CDR3 reads CATSRSTGGANTGELFF. The CDR3 coding sequence is TGTGCCACCAGCAGATCCACAGGGGGCGCGAACACCGGGGAGCTGTTTTTT. V and J are TRBV15 and TRBJ2-2; 9 nucleotides match TRBD1. After removal of 2 bases from V and 0 bases from J, the junction contained 4 bases not matched to a gene. The CDR3 spans 17 residues. Germline V gene lookup returns CDR1 LNHNV and CDR2 YYDKDF (reference sequence). Full variable domain (outside the CDR3, taken from reference TRBV15 and TRBJ2-2): DAMVIQNPRYQVTQFGKPVTLSCSQTLNHNVMYWYQQKSSQAPKLLFHYYDKDFNNEADTPDNFQSRRPNTSFCFLDIRSPGLGDTAMYLCATSRSTGGANTGELFFGEGSRLTVL.